This is a list of T cell receptor beta chains from one sample in a study of shared clonotypes between healthy human individuals. Method: immunoSEQ multiplex PCR; TCRdb's copy keeps in-frame clones and lacks some. In the table there are over a million clones, around 98% of which are singletons. The sample comprised naive CD4+ T cells sorted from blood. The receptors shown here come from a young man in good health. The CDR3 runs from the conserved cysteine through the conserved F or W. A D gene is named only where the DNA matches it firmly. The size entry is marked missing in some rows and otherwise reads once, few, many or a size class.

J: TRBJ1-1; V: TRBV29-1; D: TRBD1; size: -; DNA: TGCAGCGTTGCCCCGACAGGGGGCACTGAAGCTTTCTTT; CDR3: CSVAPTGGTEAFF
J: TRBJ2-7; V: TRBV4-3; D: TRBD2; size: once; DNA: TGCGCCAGCAGCCAAGTTGCGGGACTAGGCCCCTACGAGCAGTACTTC; CDR3: CASSQVAGLGPYEQYF
J: TRBJ2-3; V: TRBV5-1; D: -; size: -; DNA: TGCGCCAGCACCCCCATCGGGGGCCCTCACACCTCGCATACGCAGTATTTT; CDR3: CASTPIGGPHTSHTQYF
J: TRBJ2-7; V: TRBV5-6; D: -; size: -; DNA: TGTGCCAGCAGGCCCTGGGGGCTAAGTCCTAACGAGCAGTACTTC; CDR3: CASRPWGLSPNEQYF
J: TRBJ2-1; V: TRBV19; D: -; size: -; DNA: TGTGCCAGTAGTACCCCCGGGAGCTCCTACAATGAGCAGTTCTTC; CDR3: CASSTPGSSYNEQFF
J: TRBJ1-2; V: TRBV18; D: -; size: -; DNA: TGTGCCAGCTCGTCCGGGAGTGACTATGGCTACACCTTC; CDR3: CASSSGSDYGYTF
J: TRBJ2-2; V: TRBV5-1; D: TRBD2; size: -; DNA: TGCGCCAGCACCCTCGGACTAGCGGCAACCGGGGAGCTGTTTTTT; CDR3: CASTLGLAATGELFF
J: TRBJ1-5; V: TRBV7-8; D: -; size: -; DNA: TGTGCCAGCAGCTTATTTGATCAGCCCCAGCATTTT; CDR3: CASSLFDQPQHF
J: TRBJ2-1; V: TRBV11-2; D: TRBD2; size: -; DNA: TGTGCCAGCAGCACAAGCTCTAGCGGGAGATCCTACAATGAGCAGTTCTTC; CDR3: CASSTSSSGRSYNEQFF
J: TRBJ2-7; V: TRBV4-1; D: -; size: -; DNA: TGCGCCAGCAGCCAAGATCGGTCGGGACAACCCTACGAGCAGTACTTC; CDR3: CASSQDRSGQPYEQYF
J: TRBJ2-5; V: TRBV5-1; D: -; size: -; DNA: TGCGCCAGCAGCTCCGGACAGCCCTTGTACCAAGAGACCCAGTACTTC; CDR3: CASSSGQPLYQETQYF
J: TRBJ2-7; V: TRBV15; D: -; size: once; DNA: TGTGCCACCTCAAAACGGAGGGGTAACCCTGTTCCATACGAGCAGTACTTC; CDR3: CATSKRRGNPVPYEQYF
J: TRBJ1-4; V: TRBV7-9; D: -; size: -; DNA: TGTGCCAGCAGCTTAGTAATGGATGAAAAACTGTTTTTT; CDR3: CASSLVMDEKLFF
J: TRBJ2-7; V: TRBV5-4; D: TRBD2; size: -; DNA: TGTGCCAGCAGCTTAGCGGGAGTGGCCTACGAGCAGTACTTC; CDR3: CASSLAGVAYEQYF
J: TRBJ1-4; V: TRBV18; D: -; size: -; DNA: TGTGCCAGCTCACCTTCAAGTGGGGCAACTAATGAAAAACTGTTTTTT; CDR3: CASSPSSGATNEKLFF
J: TRBJ2-1; V: TRBV19; D: TRBD2; size: -; DNA: TGTGCCAGTAGTATGAGGGGCGTAGGGCTAGCGGGAGGAAATGAGCAGTTCTTC; CDR3: CASSMRGVGLAGGNEQFF
J: TRBJ2-2; V: TRBV7-8; D: -; size: -; DNA: TGTGCCAGCAGCTTACGGATTCCCGGGGAGCTGTTTTTT; CDR3: CASSLRIPGELFF
J: TRBJ2-3; V: TRBV2; D: -; size: -; DNA: TGTGCCAGCAGGAAAGGGAGCACAGATACGCAGTATTTT; CDR3: CASRKGSTDTQYF
J: TRBJ2-7; V: TRBV29-1; D: TRBD2; size: -; DNA: TGCAGCGTTGCGAACGGGGGGTCCTACGAGCAGTACTTC; CDR3: CSVANGGSYEQYF
J: TRBJ1-1; V: TRBV18; D: -; size: -; DNA: TGTGCCAGCTCCGCAGATAATCCCTGGGTCACTGAAGCTTTCTTT; CDR3: CASSADNPWVTEAFF
J: TRBJ2-3; V: TRBV18; D: -; size: -; DNA: TGTGCCAGCTCACCATCACCGGACACAGATACGCAGTATTTT; CDR3: CASSPSPDTDTQYF
J: TRBJ1-1; V: TRBV5-8; D: -; size: once; DNA: TGTGCCAGCAGCTTGGATAGGGTGACAGTAACTGAAGCTTTCTTT; CDR3: CASSLDRVTVTEAFF
J: TRBJ1-1; V: TRBV6-5; D: -; size: -; DNA: TGTGCCAGCAGCCTCCTGGGGCAGTTGAACACTGAAGCTTTCTTT; CDR3: CASSLLGQLNTEAFF
J: TRBJ2-5; V: TRBV25-1; D: -; size: -; DNA: TGTGCCAGCAGTGAACCTCGGACAGTCCAAGAGACCCAGTACTTC; CDR3: CASSEPRTVQETQYF
J: TRBJ1-2; V: TRBV10-2; D: -; size: -; DNA: TGCGCCAGCAGTGAGGGAGGAGCTAACTATGGCTACACCTTC; CDR3: CASSEGGANYGYTF
J: TRBJ2-1; V: TRBV9; D: -; size: -; DNA: TGTGCCAGCAGCGTCGGGAGCTCCTACAATGAGCAGTTCTTC; CDR3: CASSVGSSYNEQFF
J: TRBJ1-5; V: TRBV11-2; D: TRBD1; size: -; DNA: TGTGCCAGCAGCTTCACAGGGGACCGCAATCAGCCCCAGCATTTT; CDR3: CASSFTGDRNQPQHF
J: TRBJ2-7; V: TRBV9; D: -; size: -; DNA: TGTGCCAGCAGCCCGAGTCGGGCGGGATCCGAGCAGTACTTC; CDR3: CASSPSRAGSEQYF
J: TRBJ1-5; V: TRBV19; D: -; size: -; DNA: TGTGGCGTGGGACCCATCAGCGCGCCCCAGCATTTT; CDR3: CGVGPISAPQHF
J: TRBJ2-2; V: TRBV5-6; D: -; size: -; DNA: TGTGCCAGCAGCTTGGGACAGCTGAACACCGGGGAGCTGTTTTTT; CDR3: CASSLGQLNTGELFF
J: TRBJ1-1; V: TRBV6-6; D: -; size: -; DNA: TGTGCCAGCCGTATGGGAGGGCTTAACACTGAAGCTTTCTTT; CDR3: CASRMGGLNTEAFF
J: TRBJ2-5; V: TRBV19; D: TRBD2; size: -; DNA: TGTGCCAGTAGACTAGCGGGAGGTACCCCAGGGACCCAGTACTTC; CDR3: CASRLAGGTPGTQYF
J: TRBJ2-1; V: TRBV5-1; D: TRBD2; size: -; DNA: TGCGCCAGCAGCTTGCGTCGCGGGAGGGCCGGGAATGAGCAGTTCTTC; CDR3: CASSLRRGRAGNEQFF
J: TRBJ2-7; V: TRBV18; D: TRBD2; size: once; DNA: TGTGCCAGCTCACCCAGAGCCGGACTAGCGGGACAATACGAGCAGTACTTC; CDR3: CASSPRAGLAGQYEQYF
J: TRBJ2-5; V: TRBV7-9; D: TRBD1; size: -; DNA: TGTGCCAGCAGCGAGACAGGGGGTAAAGAGACCCAGTACTTC; CDR3: CASSETGGKETQYF
J: TRBJ2-1; V: TRBV7-6; D: -; size: -; DNA: TGTGCCAGCAGTATCACCGGGACTCCAGGGAGGTTTGGTTTGTTCTTC; CDR3: CASSITGTPGRFGLFF
J: TRBJ2-3; V: TRBV27; D: TRBD2; size: once; DNA: TGTGCCAGCAGTCCCACAATCACTAGCGGGAGGGCCGTGACGCAGTATTTT; CDR3: CASSPTITSGRAVTQYF
J: TRBJ1-4; V: TRBV5-1; D: -; size: -; DNA: TGCGCCAGCAGCTTGGAGACAGCTAATGAAAAACTGTTTTTT; CDR3: CASSLETANEKLFF
J: TRBJ2-7; V: TRBV18; D: -; size: once; DNA: TGTGCCAGCTCACCAGGCGGGCAGGTGTATTACGAGCAGTACTTC; CDR3: CASSPGGQVYYEQYF
J: TRBJ2-1; V: TRBV21-1; D: -; size: -; DNA: TGTGCCAGCAGCAAACCGCGGGAGTCGAATGAGCAGTTCTTC; CDR3: CASSKPRESNEQFF
J: TRBJ1-3; V: TRBV9; D: -; size: once; DNA: TGTGCCAGCAGCGTAAGGGATGGAAACACCATATATTTT; CDR3: CASSVRDGNTIYF
J: TRBJ2-6; V: TRBV27; D: -; size: -; DNA: TGTGCCAGCAGTTTATTAGCTGGGGCCAACGTCCTGACTTTC; CDR3: CASSLLAGANVLTF
J: TRBJ1-2; V: TRBV6-5; D: TRBD1; size: -; DNA: TGTGCCAGCAGTTACTGGACAGGGAACTATGGCTACACCTTC; CDR3: CASSYWTGNYGYTF
J: TRBJ1-1; V: TRBV19; D: -; size: -; DNA: TGTGCCAGTAGTATGGGAAGGGTGAGGTTGACTGAAGCTTTCTTT; CDR3: CASSMGRVRLTEAFF
J: TRBJ2-1; V: TRBV6-1; D: -; size: -; DNA: TGTGCCAGCAGTGAAGCTTTGCTCAGACAAAATGAGCAGTTCTTC; CDR3: CASSEALLRQNEQFF
J: TRBJ1-1; V: TRBV28; D: -; size: once; DNA: TGTGCCAGCAGTTTTTGGGGGAACACTGAAGCTTTCTTT; CDR3: CASSFWGNTEAFF
J: TRBJ2-1; V: TRBV9; D: TRBD2; size: -; DNA: TGTGCCAGCAGCGTAGAGGGACTAGCGGATGAGCAGTTCTTC; CDR3: CASSVEGLADEQFF
J: TRBJ2-7; V: TRBV15; D: TRBD1; size: -; DNA: TGTGCCACCAGCAGAGGCCGGGGGACAGGGGTCTACGAGCAGTACTTC; CDR3: CATSRGRGTGVYEQYF
J: TRBJ2-5; V: TRBV7-9; D: -; size: once; DNA: TGTGCCAGCAGCCCCCTCGCGGTTATGGGTCCCCAAGAGACCCAGTACTTC; CDR3: CASSPLAVMGPQETQYF
J: TRBJ1-1; V: TRBV27; D: TRBD1; size: many; DNA: TGTGCCAGCAGTTTCTGGGGCGCAGGGGGCTTGGTGACTGAAGCTTTCTTT; CDR3: CASSFWGAGGLVTEAFF
J: TRBJ1-1; V: TRBV5-1; D: -; size: -; DNA: TGCGCCAGCAGCTTAATCCTTCCGGACACTGAAGCTTTCTTT; CDR3: CASSLILPDTEAFF
J: TRBJ2-5; V: TRBV18; D: TRBD2; size: -; DNA: TGTGCCAGCTCACGGCGGGGAGGGCAAGAGACCCAGTACTTC; CDR3: CASSRRGGQETQYF
J: TRBJ2-3; V: TRBV5-6; D: -; size: -; DNA: TGTGCCAGCACCCGTCAGGGTACGCAGTATTTT; CDR3: CASTRQGTQYF